This TCR beta chain was recorded in a study of control samples from healthy donors and cancer patients. Germline V gene data show CDR1 as LNHDA and CDR2 as SQIVND (reference sequence). Trimming removed 3 bases at V and 1 base at J, with 10 bases between. This CDR3 is 15 amino acids long. Using immunoSEQ multiplex PCR, the repertoire was profiled, and TCRdb retains in-frame clones only, with some absent. The sample holds some 120,000 clones, 85% to 95% seen once. Sequencing input: PBMCs. The receptor was derived from a man older than 75 with head and neck cancer. The rearrangement joins TRBV19 to TRBJ1-5; D remains ambiguous. CDR3 in DNA: TGTGCCAGTAGTATTCTGGGGTCCAGCAATCAGCCCCAGCATTTT. Translation gives CASSILGSSNQPQHF.